The rows below give T cell receptor beta chains drawn from one sample of a study of T cells expressing NK-cell markers. TCRdb re-called the 5' RACE reads; one entry per CDR3 protein, DNA not given. The table for this sample gives approximately 440,000 distinct CDR3 sequences. The specimen sequenced was blood T cells: a sorted CD56 or NKG2C T cell subset, CD4+ or CD8+ T cells, or bulk PBMC T cells (not recorded which). The receptors stem from a woman in her 50s in good health. CDR3s include the opening cysteine and the closing phenylalanine or tryptophan.

V,J,CDR3
TRBV5-1,TRBJ2-1,CASSSPSGRLRNEQFF
TRBV27,TRBJ2-7,CASSLSMSGYEQYF
TRBV24-1,TRBJ2-3,CATKLGGKAGDTQYF
TRBV20-1,TRBJ1-5,CSAAVGTNSNQPQHF
TRBV6-5,TRBJ1-3,CASSPAGGLGGNTIYF
TRBV20-1,TRBJ2-3,CSARGLAGVSAQYF
TRBV3-1,TRBJ2-1,CASSQNSRYNEQFF
TRBV12-5,TRBJ2-2,CASGFSRLPGLASGELFF
TRBV19,TRBJ2-4,CASTHSWGAKNIQYF
TRBV5-1,TRBJ2-7,CASSLFGGTSYEQYF
TRBV27,TRBJ2-3,CASSYLTGPNTQYF
TRBV6-2/TRBV6-3,TRBJ1-5,CASSYSISNQPQHF
TRBV24-1,TRBJ1-2,CATSDTAGYGYTF
TRBV12-3/TRBV12-4,TRBJ2-3,CASSGLVGSTDTQYF
TRBV7-8,TRBJ2-3,CASSLNEGAVDTDTQYF
TRBV11-2,TRBJ2-1,CASSLAGVGLYEQFF